In its sample, the clone carrying this T cell receptor beta chain was seen once. As yet, its antigen is unknown. This sample is part of a study of cytomegalovirus exposure and HLA in healthy donors. Study-level results: Highly shared sequence variants in one cluster were likely a sequencing artifact.

V was cut by 2 bases and J by 5 bases, with 18 bases left in between. This CDR3 spans 16 amino acids. The V gene's germline CDR1 is MGHRA and CDR2 YSYEKL. PCR employed 60 Vbeta and 13 Jbeta primers. The repertoire was sequenced with immunoSEQ multiplex PCR; TCRdb's copy has only in-frame clones and lacks some. The sample shows approximately 140,000 clones, around 77% of them seen only once. Material: PBMCs. The rearrangement joins TRBV4-1 to TRBJ1-2; D is unclear. This receptor was taken from a man younger than 35 in good health and CMV-seronegative. CDR3 coding DNA: TGCGCCAGCAGCCAAAGTACGTCGTGGCTCAAGTATGGCTACACCTTC. Protein sequence: CASSQSTSWLKYGYTF.